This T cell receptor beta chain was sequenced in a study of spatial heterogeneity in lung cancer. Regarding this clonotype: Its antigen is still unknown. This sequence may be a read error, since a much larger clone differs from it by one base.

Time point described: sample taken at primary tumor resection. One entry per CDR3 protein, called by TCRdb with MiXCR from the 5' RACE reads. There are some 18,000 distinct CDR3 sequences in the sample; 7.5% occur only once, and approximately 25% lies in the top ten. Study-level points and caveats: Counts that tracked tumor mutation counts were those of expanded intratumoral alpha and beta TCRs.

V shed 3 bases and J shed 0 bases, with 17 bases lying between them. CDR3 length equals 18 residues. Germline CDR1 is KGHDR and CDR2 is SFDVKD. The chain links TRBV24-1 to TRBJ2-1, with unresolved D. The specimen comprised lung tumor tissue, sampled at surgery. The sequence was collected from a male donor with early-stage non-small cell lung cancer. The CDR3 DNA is TGTGCCACCAGTGATGTTTGGGCAGGAGAAGGCTCCTACAATGAGCAGTTCTTC. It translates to CATSDVWAGEGSYNEQFF.